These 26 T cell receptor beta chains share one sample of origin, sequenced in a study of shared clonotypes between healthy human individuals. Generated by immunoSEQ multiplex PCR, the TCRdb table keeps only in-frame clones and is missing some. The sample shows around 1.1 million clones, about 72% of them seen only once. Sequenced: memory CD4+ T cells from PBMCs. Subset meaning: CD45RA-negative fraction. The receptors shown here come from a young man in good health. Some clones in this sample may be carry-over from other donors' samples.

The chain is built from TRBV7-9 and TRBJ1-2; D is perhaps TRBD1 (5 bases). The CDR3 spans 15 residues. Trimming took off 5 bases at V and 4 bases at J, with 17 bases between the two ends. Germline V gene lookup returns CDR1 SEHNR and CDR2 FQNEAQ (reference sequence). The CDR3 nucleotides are TGTGCCAGCAGCACCGCCGGGGCCGAACCCTATGGCTACACCTTC. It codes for CASSTAGAEPYGYTF.

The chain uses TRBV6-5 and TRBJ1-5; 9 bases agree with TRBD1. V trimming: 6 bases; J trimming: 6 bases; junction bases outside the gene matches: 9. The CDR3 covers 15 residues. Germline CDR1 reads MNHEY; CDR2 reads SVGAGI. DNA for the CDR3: TGTGCCAGCAGCCCTACCGGGACAGGGACTCAGCCCCAGCATTTT. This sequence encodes CASSPTGTGTQPQHF.

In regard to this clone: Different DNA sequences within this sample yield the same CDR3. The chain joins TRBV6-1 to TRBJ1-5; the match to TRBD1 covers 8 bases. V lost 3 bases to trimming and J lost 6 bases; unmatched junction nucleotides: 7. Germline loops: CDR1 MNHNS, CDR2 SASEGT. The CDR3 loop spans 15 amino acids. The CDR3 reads CASSERRTGSQPQHF. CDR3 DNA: TGTGCCAGCAGTGAGAGGCGGACAGGGAGTCAGCCCCAGCATTTT.

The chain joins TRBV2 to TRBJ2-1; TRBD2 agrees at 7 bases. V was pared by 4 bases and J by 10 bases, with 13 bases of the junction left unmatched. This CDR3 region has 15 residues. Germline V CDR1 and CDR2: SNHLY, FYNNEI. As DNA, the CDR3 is TGTGCCAGCAGTGTGGTGCGGGAGTTGATCGGGGAGCAGTTCTTC. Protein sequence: CASSVVRELIGEQFF.

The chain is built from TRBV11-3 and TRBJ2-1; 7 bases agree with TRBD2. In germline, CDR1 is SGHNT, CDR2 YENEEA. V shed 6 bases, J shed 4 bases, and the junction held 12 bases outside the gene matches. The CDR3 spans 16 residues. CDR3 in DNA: TGTGCCAGCAGTGAAGGGCTAGCGGAGGGGTACAATGAGCAGTTCTTC. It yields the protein CASSEGLAEGYNEQFF.

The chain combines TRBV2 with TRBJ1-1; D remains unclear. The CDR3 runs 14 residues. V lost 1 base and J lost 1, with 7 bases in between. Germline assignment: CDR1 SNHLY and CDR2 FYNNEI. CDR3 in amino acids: CASSEERANTEAFF. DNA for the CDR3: TGTGCCAGCAGTGAAGAAAGGGCGAACACTGAAGCTTTCTTT.

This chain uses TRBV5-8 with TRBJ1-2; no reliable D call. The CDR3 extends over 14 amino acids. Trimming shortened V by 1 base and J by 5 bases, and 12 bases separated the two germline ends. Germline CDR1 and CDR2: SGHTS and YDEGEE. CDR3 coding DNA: TGTGCCAGCAGCTTGCGTACAGCAGTTTATGGCTACACCTTC. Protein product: CASSLRTAVYGYTF.

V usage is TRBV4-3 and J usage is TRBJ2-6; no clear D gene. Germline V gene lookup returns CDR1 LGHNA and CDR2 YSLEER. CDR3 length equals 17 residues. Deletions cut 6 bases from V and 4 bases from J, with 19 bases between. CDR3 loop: CASSLAGPLEGANVLTF. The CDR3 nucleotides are TGCGCCAGCAGTTTGGCAGGTCCCCTTGAAGGGGCCAACGTCCTGACTTTC.

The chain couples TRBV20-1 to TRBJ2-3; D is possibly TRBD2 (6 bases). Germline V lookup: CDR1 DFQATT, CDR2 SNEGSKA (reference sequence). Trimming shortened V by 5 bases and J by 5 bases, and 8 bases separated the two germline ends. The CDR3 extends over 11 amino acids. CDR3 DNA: TGCAGTGCTTTGACTAGAGATACGCAGTATTTT. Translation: CSALTRDTQYF.

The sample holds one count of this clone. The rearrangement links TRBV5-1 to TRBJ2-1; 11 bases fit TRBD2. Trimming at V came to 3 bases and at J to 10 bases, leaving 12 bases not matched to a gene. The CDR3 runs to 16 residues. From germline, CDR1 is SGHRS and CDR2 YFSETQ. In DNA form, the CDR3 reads TGCGCCAGCAGCTCCTACTTAGCGGGAGGGCTCGGGGAGCAGTTCTTC. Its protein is CASSSYLAGGLGEQFF.

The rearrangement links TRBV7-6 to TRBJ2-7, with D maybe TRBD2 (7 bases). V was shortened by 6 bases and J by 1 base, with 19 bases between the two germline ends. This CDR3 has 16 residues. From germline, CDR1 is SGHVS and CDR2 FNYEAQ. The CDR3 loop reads CASRPGGLNTSYEQYF. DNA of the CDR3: TGTGCCAGCAGACCCGGGGGGCTCAATACGTCCTACGAGCAGTACTTC. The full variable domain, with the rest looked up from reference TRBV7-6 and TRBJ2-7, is GAGVSQSPRYKVTKRGQDVALRCDPISGHVSLYWYRQALGQGPEFLTYFNYEAQQDKSGLPNDRFSAERPEGSISTLTIQRTEQRDSAMYRCASRPGGLNTSYEQYFGPGTRLTVT.

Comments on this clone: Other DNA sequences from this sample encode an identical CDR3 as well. The CDR3 DNA is TGTGCCAGCAGCCAAGGCGGGCAGCAAGAGACCCAGTACTTC. Encoded protein: CASSQGGQQETQYF. The chain has TRBV4-2 and TRBJ2-5, with D maybe TRBD2 (5 bases). Germline values: CDR1 LGHNA, CDR2 YNFKEQ. V lost 1 base and J 2 bases, leaving 8 bases between the germline ends. This CDR3 spans 14 amino acids.

Here the CDR3 reads CASSGRLAQFSNEQFF. The CDR3 DNA follows: TGTGCCAGCAGTGGAAGACTAGCTCAGTTCTCCAATGAGCAGTTCTTC. The V and J genes are TRBV28 and TRBJ2-1; TRBD2 agrees at 7 bases. The germline V gene has CDR1 MDHEN and CDR2 SYDVKM. The CDR3 sequence is 16 residues long. V trimming: 5 bases; J trimming: 6 bases; junction bases outside the gene matches: 13.

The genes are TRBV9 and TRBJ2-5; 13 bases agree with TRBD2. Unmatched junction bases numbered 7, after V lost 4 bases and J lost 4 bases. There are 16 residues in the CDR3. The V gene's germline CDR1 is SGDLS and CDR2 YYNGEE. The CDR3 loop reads CASSYRTSGSTETQYF. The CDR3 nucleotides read TGTGCCAGCAGCTATCGGACTAGCGGGAGTACAGAGACCCAGTACTTC.

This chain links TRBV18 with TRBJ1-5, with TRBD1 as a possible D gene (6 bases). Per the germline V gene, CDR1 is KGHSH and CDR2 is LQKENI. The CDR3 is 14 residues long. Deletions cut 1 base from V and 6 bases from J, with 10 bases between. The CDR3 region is CASSPHPGAQPQHF. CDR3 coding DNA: TGTGCCAGCTCACCACATCCAGGGGCTCAGCCCCAGCATTTT.

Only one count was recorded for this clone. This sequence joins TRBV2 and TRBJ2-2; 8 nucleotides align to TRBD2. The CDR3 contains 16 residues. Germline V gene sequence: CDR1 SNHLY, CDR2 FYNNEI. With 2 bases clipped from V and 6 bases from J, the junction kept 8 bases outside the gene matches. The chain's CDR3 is CASSEIVGRVPGELFF. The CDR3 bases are TGTGCCAGCAGTGAAATAGTCGGGAGGGTCCCCGGGGAGCTGTTTTTT.

The CDR3 spells CASSTPENYGYTF. CDR3 DNA: TGCGCCAGCAGCACCCCGGAAAACTATGGCTACACCTTC. The J gene is TRBJ1-2, the V gene TRBV5-1; unclear D gene. Between the trimmed V and J ends, which lost 4 bases and 2 bases, there was a span of 9 bases. Germline CDR1 is SGHRS and CDR2 is YFSETQ. This CDR3 region has 13 residues.

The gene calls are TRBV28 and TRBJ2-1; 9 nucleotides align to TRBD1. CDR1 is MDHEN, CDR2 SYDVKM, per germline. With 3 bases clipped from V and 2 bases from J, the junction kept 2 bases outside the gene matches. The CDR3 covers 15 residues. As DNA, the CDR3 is TGTGCCAGCAGTTTCACAGGGGGCGCCTACAATGAGCAGTTCTTC. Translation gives CASSFTGGAYNEQFF.

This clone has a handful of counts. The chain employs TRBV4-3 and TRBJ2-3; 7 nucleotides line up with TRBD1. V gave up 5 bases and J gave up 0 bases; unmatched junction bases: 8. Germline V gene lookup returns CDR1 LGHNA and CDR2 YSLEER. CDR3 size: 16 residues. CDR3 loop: CASSARQGFSTDTQYF. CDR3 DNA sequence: TGCGCCAGCAGCGCGCGACAGGGTTTTAGCACAGATACGCAGTATTTT.

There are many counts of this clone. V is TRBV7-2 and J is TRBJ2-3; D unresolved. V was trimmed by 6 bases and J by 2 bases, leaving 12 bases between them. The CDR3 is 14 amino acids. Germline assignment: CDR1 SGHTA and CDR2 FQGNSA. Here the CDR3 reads CASRSAGSTDTQYF. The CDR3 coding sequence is TGTGCCAGCAGGTCGGCAGGATCCACAGATACGCAGTATTTT.

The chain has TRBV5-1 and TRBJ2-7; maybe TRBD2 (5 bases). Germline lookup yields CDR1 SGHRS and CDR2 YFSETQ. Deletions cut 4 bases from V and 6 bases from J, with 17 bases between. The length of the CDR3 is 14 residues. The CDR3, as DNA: TGCGCCAGCAGCCTGGTCGAGGGTGCGAGCGAGCAGTACTTC. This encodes CASSLVEGASEQYF.

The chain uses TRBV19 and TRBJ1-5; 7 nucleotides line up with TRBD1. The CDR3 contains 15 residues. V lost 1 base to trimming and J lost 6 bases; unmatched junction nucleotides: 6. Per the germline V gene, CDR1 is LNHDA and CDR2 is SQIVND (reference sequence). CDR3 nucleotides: TGTGCCAGTAGTATAGCAGGAGGGGGCGGTCAGCCCCAGCATTTT. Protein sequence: CASSIAGGGGQPQHF. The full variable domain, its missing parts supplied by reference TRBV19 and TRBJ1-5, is DGGITQSPKYLFRKEGQNVTLSCEQNLNHDAMYWYRQDPGQGLRLIYYSQIVNDFQKGDIAEGYSVSREKKESFPLTVTSAQKNPTAFYLCASSIAGGGGQPQHFGDGTRLSIL.

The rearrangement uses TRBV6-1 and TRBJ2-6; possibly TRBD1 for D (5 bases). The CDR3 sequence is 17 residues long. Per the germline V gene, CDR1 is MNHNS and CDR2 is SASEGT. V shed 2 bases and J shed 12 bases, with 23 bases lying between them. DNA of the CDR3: TGTGCCAGCAGTGAAACCACAACCGGACACCCCTCGGCCGTCCTGACTTTC. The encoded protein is CASSETTTGHPSAVLTF.

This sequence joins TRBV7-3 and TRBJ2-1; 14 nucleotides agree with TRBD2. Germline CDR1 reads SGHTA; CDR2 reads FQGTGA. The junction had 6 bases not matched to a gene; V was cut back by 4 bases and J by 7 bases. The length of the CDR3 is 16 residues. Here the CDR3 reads CASSSWGTSGSNEQFF. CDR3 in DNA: TGTGCCAGCAGCTCATGGGGGACTAGCGGGAGTAATGAGCAGTTCTTC.

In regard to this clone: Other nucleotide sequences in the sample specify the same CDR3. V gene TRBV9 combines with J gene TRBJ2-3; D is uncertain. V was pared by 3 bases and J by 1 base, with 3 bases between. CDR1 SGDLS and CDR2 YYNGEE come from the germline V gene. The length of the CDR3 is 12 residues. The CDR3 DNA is TGTGCCAGCAGCGCCCGCACAGATACGCAGTATTTT. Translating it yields CASSARTDTQYF. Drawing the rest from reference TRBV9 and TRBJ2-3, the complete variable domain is DSGVTQTPKHLITATGQRVTLRCSPRSGDLSVYWYQQSLDQGLQFLIQYYNGEERAKGNILERFSAQQFPDLHSELNLSSLELGDSALYFCASSARTDTQYFGPGTRLTVL.

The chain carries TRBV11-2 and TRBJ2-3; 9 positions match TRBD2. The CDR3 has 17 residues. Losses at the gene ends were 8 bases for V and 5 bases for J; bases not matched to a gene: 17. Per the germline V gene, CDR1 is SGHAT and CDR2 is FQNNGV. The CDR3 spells CASQPGGLAMKVDTQYF. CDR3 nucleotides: TGTGCCAGCCAGCCGGGGGGACTAGCAATGAAGGTAGATACGCAGTATTTT.